Listed here are 15 T cell receptor beta chains from one sample, sequenced in a study of CD8 T cells in Susac syndrome. An amount of RNA that ranged from roughly 0.5 to 1 ug was reverse transcribed with random hexamers. TCRdb used MiXCR to reprocess the immunoSEQ multiplex PCR reads, holding one entry per CDR3 protein. In the table there are 40,000 to 60,000 distinct CDR3 sequences, just over 90% of which are singletons. Sequencing was done on a sample of CD8+ T cells from PBMCs. Receptors originate from a human donor with multiple sclerosis.

The V and J genes are TRBV6-1 and TRBJ2-4, with D possibly TRBD2 on 6 matching bases. Looked up from germline, CDR1 is MNHNS and CDR2 is SASEGT. V lost 5 bases and J lost 7, with 15 bases in between. The length of the CDR3 is 14 residues. In DNA, the CDR3 is TGTGCCAGCAGTCCTGGGGGAGGCAGGAACATTCAGTACTTC. Translating it yields CASSPGGGRNIQYF.

The J gene is TRBJ2-3, the V gene TRBV19; D is unresolved. CDR1 LNHDA and CDR2 SQIVND come from the germline V gene (reference sequence). The V and J ends lost 5 bases and 2 bases respectively, with 11 bases between them. CDR3 length equals 14 residues. The DNA for the CDR3 is TGTGCCAGTAGTTTCCCGGACGACACAGATACGCAGTATTTT. It yields the protein CASSFPDDTDTQYF. Looking up the rest from reference TRBV19 and TRBJ2-3 gives the full variable domain: DGGITQSPKYLFRKEGQNVTLSCEQNLNHDAMYWYRQDPGQGLRLIYYSQIVNDFQKGDIAEGYSVSREKKESFPLTVTSAQKNPTAFYLCASSFPDDTDTQYFGPGTRLTVL.

The CDR3 sequence is CASSSLGPLSGYGYGYTF. The CDR3 DNA follows: TGTGCCAGCAGCTCCTTAGGTCCCTTAAGCGGCTATGGCTATGGCTACACCTTC. V is TRBV7-9 and J is TRBJ1-2; D not certain. Germline V gene lookup returns CDR1 SEHNR and CDR2 FQNEAQ (reference sequence). CDR3 size: 18 residues. The V end lost 4 bases, the J end lost 4 bases, and 25 bases lay between the germline ends.

This rearrangement joins TRBV7-2 to TRBJ2-2, with D perhaps matching TRBD2 (6 bases). Germline V gene sequence: CDR1 SGHTA, CDR2 FQGNSA. The V end lost 1 base, the J end lost 7 bases, and 19 bases lay between the germline ends. This CDR3 spans 17 amino acids. The DNA of the CDR3 is TGTGCCAGCAGCTTAGAAAGCCTCGTGGGGGGTATCGGGGAGCTGTTTTTT. Translating gives CASSLESLVGGIGELFF.

DNA for the CDR3: TGTGCCAGCAGCGTAGGGGGACTCAAAATAAATGAGCAGTTCTTC. Amino acid sequence: CASSVGGLKINEQFF. The chain combines TRBV9 with TRBJ2-1; D perhaps matches TRBD2 (6 bases). Trimming took 0 bases from V and 7 from J, leaving 14 bases between them. The V gene's germline CDR1 is SGDLS and CDR2 YYNGEE. The CDR3 is 15 amino acids.

The chain employs TRBV7-9 and TRBJ2-5, with no clear D. Germline loops: CDR1 SEHNR, CDR2 FQNEAQ (reference sequence). The CDR3 spans 15 residues. Trimming pared 1 base from V and 1 base from J, leaving 10 bases between. In DNA, the CDR3 is TGTGCCAGCAGCTTAGTAGGTCTTCTCCAAGAGACCCAGTACTTC. Translating it yields CASSLVGLLQETQYF.

The rearrangement uses TRBV6-2 or TRBV6-3 and TRBJ2-7, with D possibly matching TRBD1 (5 bases). The CDR3 sequence is 15 residues long. Trimming removed 6 bases from V and 1 base from J, with 16 bases in between. Germline CDR1 MNHEY, CDR2 SVGEGT. CDR3 sequence reads: CASSSLDWTSYEQYF. The CDR3 DNA reads as TGTGCCAGCAGCTCCCTAGACTGGACATCCTACGAGCAGTACTTC.

V and J are TRBV28 and TRBJ2-7, with 9 positions matching TRBD1. The CDR3 is made up of 16 amino acids. Unmatched junction bases numbered 9, after V lost 3 bases and J lost 3 bases. Germline V lookup: CDR1 MDHEN, CDR2 SYDVKM. In DNA form, the CDR3 reads TGTGCCAGCAGTTTTCAGGACAGGGGCGAAGGCTACGAGCAGTACTTC. Translating gives CASSFQDRGEGYEQYF.

The gene calls are TRBV7-9 and TRBJ1-1; D uncertain. Germline CDR1 SEHNR, CDR2 FQNEAQ (reference sequence). V was pared by 1 base and J by 1 base, with 4 bases between. This CDR3 is 13 amino acids long. CDR3 loop: CASSLGENTEAFF. The CDR3, as DNA: TGTGCCAGCAGCTTAGGAGAGAACACTGAAGCTTTCTTT. The complete variable domain, with remaining parts taken from reference TRBV7-9 and TRBJ1-1, reads DTGVSQNPRHKITKRGQNVTFRCDPISEHNRLYWYRQTLGQGPEFLTYFQNEAQLEKSRLLSDRFSAERPKGSFSTLEIQRTEQGDSAMYLCASSLGENTEAFFGQGTRLTVV.

V is TRBV5-1 and J is TRBJ2-7; no definite D call. The CDR3 is 11 residues long. Germline CDR1 SGHRS, CDR2 YFSETQ. The germline V and J ends were trimmed by 0 bases and 5 bases, with 3 bases remaining between them. In nucleotides, the CDR3 is TGCGCCAGCAGCTTGGGCCACGAGCAGTACTTC. This sequence encodes CASSLGHEQYF.

Of note for this clonotype: The junction differs from germline at one of its ends, possibly a read error. This chain joins TRBV7-7 and TRBJ2-7; a possible D gene is TRBD1 (6 bases). CDR3 size: 14 residues. Germline V gene data show CDR1 as SSHAT and CDR2 as FNYEAQ (reference sequence). The CDR3 protein is CASSLSGDTYEQYF. CDR3 nucleotide sequence: TGTGCTAGCAGCTTATCAGGGGACACCTACGAGCAGTACTTC.

This chain links TRBV7-9 with TRBJ1-6; 7 nucleotides match TRBD1. The CDR3 is 19 amino acids. Germline V gene data show CDR1 as SEHNR and CDR2 as FQNEAQ (reference sequence). Trimming at V came to 8 bases and at J to 7 bases, leaving 23 bases not matched to a gene. Here the CDR3 reads CASGITGTAYPPVNSPLHF. The CDR3 nucleotides are TGTGCCAGCGGTATCACCGGGACAGCTTACCCCCCGGTGAATTCACCCCTCCACTTT.

The chain joins TRBV19 to TRBJ2-5; 8 bases map to TRBD1. Trimming took 4 bases from V and 2 from J; bases not matched to a gene: 6. There are 15 residues in the CDR3. The germline gives CDR1 LNHDA, CDR2 SQIVND (reference sequence). CDR3 in DNA: TGTGCCAGTAGTAGACGGGACAGGATACAAGAGACCCAGTACTTC. Its translation: CASSRRDRIQETQYF.

V and J are TRBV9 and TRBJ2-7; TRBD2 agrees at 10 bases. After removal of 4 bases from V and 3 bases from J, the junction contained 4 bases not matched to a gene. Germline V lookup: CDR1 SGDLS, CDR2 YYNGEE. CDR3 length: 14 residues. CDR3 sequence: CASSISGGNYEQYF. The CDR3 DNA is TGTGCCAGCAGCATTAGCGGGGGGAACTACGAGCAGTACTTC.

The chain combines TRBV23-1 with TRBJ2-1; D is ambiguous. TRBV23-1 is labeled an ORF, and its function is uncertain. Trimming stripped 0 bases from V and 4 bases from J, with 7 bases between. The CDR3 extends over 14 amino acids. The CDR3 loop reads CASSQSVEYNEQFF. CDR3 in DNA: TGCGCCAGCAGTCAATCGGTCGAATACAATGAGCAGTTCTTC.